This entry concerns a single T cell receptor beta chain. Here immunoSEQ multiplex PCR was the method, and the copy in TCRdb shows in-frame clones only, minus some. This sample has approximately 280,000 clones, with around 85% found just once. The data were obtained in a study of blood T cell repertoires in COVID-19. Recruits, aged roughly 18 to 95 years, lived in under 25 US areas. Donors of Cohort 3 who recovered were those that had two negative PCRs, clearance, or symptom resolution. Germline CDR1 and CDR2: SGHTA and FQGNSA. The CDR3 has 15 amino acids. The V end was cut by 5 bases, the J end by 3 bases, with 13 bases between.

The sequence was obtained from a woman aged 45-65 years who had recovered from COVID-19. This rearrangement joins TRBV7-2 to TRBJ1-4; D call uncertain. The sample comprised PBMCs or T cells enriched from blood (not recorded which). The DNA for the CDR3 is TGTGCCAGCAGCACTGTTGGAGGGTCTAATGAAAAACTGTTTTTT. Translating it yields CASSTVGGSNEKLFF.